What follows are 26 T cell receptor beta chains derived from one specimen sequenced in a study of post-analysis software for immune sequencing data. General observations from the study: There were five TRBV segments more frequent in patients than controls, and TRBV5-6, TRBV5-1 and TRBV20-1 were among them.

No antigen is known for these receptors. Each TCR beta cDNA library carried unique molecular identifiers. Using its own MiXCR run on the PCR reads, TCRdb lists one record per CDR3 protein. The repertoire holds roughly 620,000 distinct CDR3 sequences, 44% seen once, with 1.5% to 2% in the top ten. What was sequenced was blood. These receptors were collected from a girl aged 5 to 17 with multiple sclerosis.

The sample holds a few counts of this clonotype. This chain links TRBV4-1 with TRBJ2-4; the D is unclear. There are 16 residues in the CDR3. CDR1 MGHRA and CDR2 YSYEKL come from the germline V gene. The V end was cut by 0 bases, the J end by 0 bases, with 9 bases between. The CDR3 sequence is CASSQDQGIAKNIQYF. The CDR3 bases are TGCGCCAGCAGCCAAGATCAAGGGATAGCCAAAAACATTCAGTACTTC.

The gene calls are TRBV20-1 and TRBJ2-4; TRBD2 aligns across 12 bases. Judging by the DNA end, TRBJ2-7 fits better; the J call may be wrong. The CDR3 has 15 residues. Germline V gives CDR1 DFQATT, CDR2 SNEGSKA (reference sequence). The CDR3 bases are TGCAGTGCTACCCGGACTAGCGGGATATCATACGAGCAGTACTTC. Protein product: CSATRTSGISYEQYF.

This chain connects TRBV7-2 to TRBJ1-1; a possible D gene is TRBD1 (5 bases). From germline, CDR1 is SGHTA and CDR2 FQGNSA. This CDR3 is 14 amino acids long. V was shortened by 5 bases and J by 8 bases, with 18 bases between the two germline ends. CDR3: CASSPRRGAREAFF. CDR3 nucleotides: TGTGCCAGCAGCCCTCGTAGGGGCGCACGAGAAGCTTTCTTT.

This clonotype was counted between two and nine times. This chain connects TRBV4-2 to TRBJ2-4; the match to TRBD2 covers 10 bases. Near its end, the DNA agrees better with TRBJ2-7, so the J call may be wrong. Germline V lookup: CDR1 LGHNA, CDR2 YNFKEQ. The CDR3 extends over 15 amino acids. The CDR3 coding sequence is TGTGCCAGCAGCCAAGACAAGCGGGGGGGCTACGAGCAGTACTTC. Its translation is CASSQDKRGGYEQYF.

CDR3 amino acids: CASSNRQGAVGYTF. CDR3 DNA sequence: TGTGCCAGCAGTAATAGGCAGGGGGCGGTTGGCTACACCTTC. The V gene is TRBV2, the J gene TRBJ1-2; 8 bases are a match to TRBD1. This CDR3 spans 14 amino acids. V lost 5 bases to trimming and J lost 7 bases; unmatched junction nucleotides: 9. Germline V gene lookup returns CDR1 SNHLY and CDR2 FYNNEI.

Many counts were recorded for this clonotype. The J gene is TRBJ1-4, the V gene TRBV4-1; D gene unclear. The CDR3 extends over 11 amino acids. The germline V gene encodes CDR1 MGHRA and CDR2 YSYEKL. Deletions cut 0 bases from V and 11 bases from J, with 4 bases between. The CDR3 loop reads CASSQERKLFF. For the CDR3, the DNA is TGCGCCAGCAGCCAAGAGCGGAAACTGTTTTTT.

The V gene is TRBV4-1, the J gene TRBJ1-5, with D possibly matching TRBD1 (6 bases). Germline loops: CDR1 MGHRA, CDR2 YSYEKL. V shed 3 bases and J shed 3 bases, with 15 bases lying between them. CDR3 length: 16 amino acids. The CDR3 is CASSQEIRGYNQPQHF. CDR3 sequence (DNA): TGCGCCAGCAGCCAGGAGATAAGGGGGTACAATCAGCCCCAGCATTTT.

CDR3 DNA sequence: TGTGCCAGCAGTTTGACGGAAGGCTACGAGCAGTACTTC. Translating it yields CASSLTEGYEQYF. This chain uses TRBV12-3 or TRBV12-4 with TRBJ2-7; D unclear. The germline V and J ends were trimmed by 3 bases and 3 bases, with 9 bases remaining between them. CDR3 size: 13 residues.

The chain uses TRBV12-3 or TRBV12-4 and TRBJ2-3; D remains unclear. Trimming took 1 base from V and 7 from J, leaving 15 bases between them. The CDR3 covers 15 residues. CDR3 sequence (DNA): TGTGCCAGCAGTTTAGACTTGCGAGGATATTATACGCAGTATTTT. Encoded protein: CASSLDLRGYYTQYF.

The chain combines TRBV7-9 with TRBJ2-1, with a possible D match to TRBD1 (5 bases). The J call is doubtful: the DNA matches TRBJ2-7 better. The CDR3 extends over 15 amino acids. Germline V gene data show CDR1 as SEHNR and CDR2 as FQNEAQ (reference sequence). CDR3 coding DNA: TGTGCCAGCAGCTTAGAGGGGCCAGTTGCCTACGAGCAGTACTTC. Translating it yields CASSLEGPVAYEQYF.

This chain links TRBV20-1 with TRBJ2-1; the match to TRBD1 covers 10 bases. Germline lookup yields CDR1 DFQATT and CDR2 SNEGSKA (reference sequence). V shed 5 bases and J 3 bases; nucleotides not matched to a gene: 7. The CDR3 covers 15 residues. CDR3 sequence reads: CSAQFRDRGYNEQFF. DNA for the CDR3: TGCAGTGCTCAATTCCGGGACAGGGGCTACAATGAGCAGTTCTTC.

A few counts support this clonotype. This rearrangement joins TRBV10-3 to TRBJ1-2; D is ambiguous. Trimming left V 4 bases short and J 5 bases short, with 20 bases between. This CDR3 comprises 16 residues. Germline values: CDR1 ENHRY, CDR2 SYGVKD. The CDR3 spells CAISGGEWQLPYGYTF. CDR3 in DNA: TGTGCCATCAGTGGTGGGGAGTGGCAGCTCCCATATGGCTACACCTTC.

This clonotype occurred a few times. The rearrangement joins TRBV10-3 to TRBJ2-5; D may be TRBD1 (5 bases). Germline V gives CDR1 ENHRY, CDR2 SYGVKD. This CDR3 has 11 residues. Trimming shortened V by 10 bases and J by 3 bases, and 9 bases separated the two germline ends. CDR3 DNA: TGTGCCACCAGGGTGGAAGAGACCCAGTACTTC. Its protein product is CATRVEETQYF.

The V gene is TRBV5-1, the J gene TRBJ2-1; 7 bases align to TRBD1. CDR1 and CDR2 (germline): SGHRS, YFSETQ. The CDR3 runs to 14 residues. With 4 bases clipped from V and 6 bases from J, the junction kept 7 bases outside the gene matches. CDR3 nucleotide sequence: TGCGCCAGCAGCGCGACGACAGGGTCCAATGAGCAGTTCTTC. Translated, it gives CASSATTGSNEQFF.

The chain recombines TRBV5-1 with TRBJ1-2; D is possibly TRBD1 (5 bases). V was shortened by 0 bases and J by 6 bases, with 12 bases between the two germline ends. The CDR3 contains 14 residues. Germline CDR1 SGHRS, CDR2 YFSETQ. CDR3 amino acids: CASSLGAGLDGYTF. For the CDR3, the DNA is TGCGCCAGCAGCTTGGGCGCAGGGTTGGATGGCTACACCTTC. The entire variable domain, with the rest obtained from reference TRBV5-1 and TRBJ1-2, is as follows: KAGVTQTPRYLIKTRGQQVTLSCSPISGHRSVSWYQQTPGQGLQFLFEYFSETQRNKGNFPGRFSGRQFSNSRSEMNVSTLELGDSALYLCASSLGAGLDGYTFGSGTRLTVV.

The chain is built from TRBV3-1 and TRBJ1-1; 8 nucleotides agree with TRBD1. The CDR3 extends over 14 amino acids. The V and J ends lost 4 bases and 7 bases, in that order; junction bases with no gene match: 8. Germline loops: CDR1 LGHDT, CDR2 YNNKEL (reference sequence). In DNA, the CDR3 is TGTGCCAGCAGCCCGGTGGTCAGGGGGCTTGAAGCTTTCTTT. Its protein is CASSPVVRGLEAFF. Full variable domain (missing parts from reference TRBV3-1 and TRBJ1-1): DTAVSQTPKYLVTQMGNDKSIKCEQNLGHDTMYWYKQDSKKFLKIMFSYNNKELIINETVPNRFSPKSPDKAHLNLHINSLELGDSAVYFCASSPVVRGLEAFFGQGTRLTVV.

This clonotype occurred a few times. The rearrangement links TRBV29-1 to TRBJ2-3; D gene unclear. The CDR3 contains 13 residues. Per germline, CDR1 SQVTM and CDR2 ANQGSEA. The V and J ends lost 1 base and 2 bases respectively, with 7 bases between them. CDR3 loop: CSVEGPATDTQYF. CDR3 in DNA: TGCAGCGTTGAAGGTCCGGCCACAGATACGCAGTATTTT.

This sequence joins TRBV6-5 and TRBJ2-3; the match to TRBD1 covers 7 bases. Losses at the gene ends were 6 bases for V and 1 base for J; bases not matched to a gene: 4. The CDR3 has 14 amino acids. The germline V gene encodes CDR1 MNHEY and CDR2 SVGAGI. The CDR3 here is CASRYRGGTDTQYF. The CDR3 coding sequence is TGTGCCAGCAGATACAGGGGCGGCACAGATACGCAGTATTTT.

V usage is TRBV5-6 and J usage is TRBJ1-1; D gene ambiguous. With 4 bases removed from V and 11 bases from J, the gap between germline ends came to 15 bases. CDR3 length: 12 amino acids. CDR1 is SGHDT and CDR2 is YYEEEE in the germline V gene. The CDR3 sequence: CASSGGARGAFF. The CDR3 coding sequence is TGTGCCAGCAGCGGTGGCGCCCGCGGGGCTTTCTTT.

The chain recombines TRBV7-2 with TRBJ1-2; tentatively, D is TRBD1 (6 bases). The germline V gene has CDR1 SGHTA and CDR2 FQGNSA. The V end was cut by 3 bases, the J end by 4 bases, with 18 bases between. CDR3 length: 16 amino acids. CDR3 DNA: TGTGCCAGCAGCTTTAATAGACCAGGGGCTGGCTATGGCTACACCTTC. The encoded protein is CASSFNRPGAGYGYTF.

The V gene is TRBV29-1, the J gene TRBJ2-1; D gene uncertain. CDR1 is SQVTM and CDR2 is ANQGSEA in the germline V gene. CDR3 length: 10 residues. Trimming left V 7 bases short and J 7 bases short, with 8 bases between. CDR3 region: CSAFTNEQFF. CDR3 in DNA: TGCAGCGCGTTTACTAATGAGCAGTTCTTC.

V and J are TRBV20-1 and TRBJ2-4; D is unresolved. V lost 5 bases and J lost 0, with 20 bases in between. Germline lookup yields CDR1 DFQATT and CDR2 SNEGSKA (reference sequence). The length of the CDR3 is 17 residues. The CDR3 nucleotides read TGCAGTGCTTCACACACGTCCGGGTCTCGAGCCAAAAACATTCAGTACTTC. This gives the protein CSASHTSGSRAKNIQYF.

This sequence joins TRBV27 and TRBJ2-7; D possibly matches TRBD1 or TRBD2 (5 bases each). The last part of the DNA fits TRBJ2-5 better; the J call may be wrong. The CDR3 spans 15 residues. CDR1 is MNHEY and CDR2 is SMNVEV in the germline V gene (reference sequence). The CDR3 sequence: CASSLGTLGIETQYF. For the CDR3, the DNA is TGTGCCAGCAGCCTCGGGACCCTTGGTATAGAGACCCAGTACTTC.

V usage is TRBV12-3 or TRBV12-4 and J usage is TRBJ2-7; D may correspond to TRBD1 or TRBD2 (5 bases each). CDR3 length: 15 amino acids. The V end lost 2 bases, the J end lost 2 bases, and 13 bases lay between the germline ends. The CDR3 sequence: CASSLSGTTTYEQYF. CDR3 sequence (DNA): TGTGCCAGCAGTTTATCAGGGACCACCACCTACGAGCAGTACTTC.

The chain joins TRBV20-1 to TRBJ1-2; maybe TRBD1 (6 bases). CDR1 and CDR2 from the germline V gene are DFQATT and SNEGSKA (reference sequence). Between the trimmed V and J ends, which lost 6 bases and 0 bases, there was a span of 23 bases. There are 17 residues in the CDR3. CDR3 protein: CSAKIRFRTVANYGYTF. CDR3 sequence (DNA): TGCAGTGCCAAGATCCGTTTCCGGACAGTAGCTAACTATGGCTACACCTTC.

The chain has TRBV6-2 or TRBV6-3 and TRBJ2-3; D remains ambiguous. This CDR3 is built from 16 residues. Germline CDR1 reads MNHEY; CDR2 reads SVGEGT. The ends were cut back, 0 bases at V and 6 bases at J, with 16 bases in the middle. CDR3 DNA sequence: TGTGCCAGCAGTTACTCCCCCGGCCCTAACAAGGATACGCAGTATTTT. Translating it yields CASSYSPGPNKDTQYF.